This is a list of T cell receptor beta chains from one sample in a study of blood T cells in healthy people across ages. TCRdb reprocessed the 5' RACE reads via MiXCR and lists one record per CDR3 protein. The sample lists over 300,000 distinct CDR3 sequences, 50% to 60% seen once, with roughly 51% in the top ten. Specimen: blood. The receptors stem from a man between 60 and 75 years old in good health. CDR3s include the opening cysteine and the closing phenylalanine or tryptophan. The D gene is left open where the match is weak. Some rows mark clone size as missing; the rest say once, few, many or name a class of expanded clone.

>.|15|.|TRBJ2-1|TRBV4-2
TGTGCCAGCAGCCAAGGGGATAGCTCCTACACTGAGCAGTTCTTC
CASSQGDSSYTEQFF
>.|12|.|TRBJ2-4|TRBV7-2
TGTGCCAGCAGCTTGTCCAGAAACATTCAGTACTTC
CASSLSRNIQYF
>.|14|TRBD1|TRBJ1-2|TRBV5-4
TGTGCCAGCAGTACCGGGACAGAGTGGGCTGGCTACACCTTC
CASSTGTEWAGYTF
>.|14|TRBD2|TRBJ2-3|TRBV28
TGTGCCAGCCCACCAGCGGGAGCACTAGATACGCAGTATTTT
CASPPAGALDTQYF
>.|16|.|TRBJ2-3|TRBV7-8
TGTGCCAGCAGCCCATTGACTAGGCCGAGCACAGATACGCAGTATTTT
CASSPLTRPSTDTQYF
>.|15|TRBD1|TRBJ1-5|TRBV5-5
TGTGCCAGCAGCTCCCAGACAGGGGGCATCCAGCCCCAGCATTTT
CASSSQTGGIQPQHF
>.|14|TRBD2|TRBJ2-7|TRBV27
TGTGCCAGCAGTCTACTAGCGGGTGCGTACGAGCAGTACTTC
CASSLLAGAYEQYF
>many|16|TRBD1|TRBJ2-3|TRBV20-1
TGCAGTGCTCCGGGACAGGGGGCGTATAGCACAGATACGCAGTATTTT
CSAPGQGAYSTDTQYF
>.|15|.|TRBJ1-2|TRBV11-2
TGTGCCAGCAGCTCATCCCCCACCACCTCCGCCGGCTACACCTTC
CASSSSPTTSAGYTF
>many|11|TRBD2|TRBJ2-1|TRBV29-1
TGCAGTGAGACCAGCGGGGCAGAGCAGTTCTTC
CSETSGAEQFF
>.|15|TRBD1|TRBJ2-5|TRBV6-5
TGTGCCAGCAGTAACGGGGCCAGGGGGTGGGAGACCCAGTACTTC
CASSNGARGWETQYF
>.|18|TRBD2|TRBJ2-5|TRBV9
TGTGCCAGCAGCGTAGAAGGTAGCGGGGGGGCAATGCGGAAGACCCAGTACTTC
CASSVEGSGGAMRKTQYF
>.|13|.|TRBJ2-7|TRBV11-2
TGTGCCAGCAGCTGGGATCCGGCCTACGAGCAGTACTTC
CASSWDPAYEQYF
>.|12|.|TRBJ2-7|TRBV6-8
TGTGCCAGCAGTTGGGGTATCCACGAGCAGTACTTC
CASSWGIHEQYF
>.|14|TRBD1|TRBJ1-2|TRBV20-1
TGCAGTGCTAGAGATGGACAGGGCGGATATGGCTACACCTTC
CSARDGQGGYGYTF
>.|14|.|TRBJ1-1|TRBV25-1
TGTGCCAGCAGTGATCTCGGCAGGGAAAGGGAAGCTTTCTTT
CASSDLGREREAFF
>.|14|.|TRBJ1-4|TRBV10-2
TGCGCCAGCAGCCTGACCTCATTCCAGGAAAAACTGTTTTTT
CASSLTSFQEKLFF
>.|13|.|TRBJ2-5|TRBV30
TGTGCCTGGAGTCAGGTCAACCAAGAGACCCAGTACTTC
CAWSQVNQETQYF
>few|15|TRBD1|TRBJ2-1|TRBV20-1
TGCAGTGCTAGATATCACAGGGGCGCCTACAATGAGCAGTTCTTC
CSARYHRGAYNEQFF
>.|15|.|TRBJ2-2|TRBV11-3
TGTGCCAGCAGCTTAGCAGGGGCCAACACCGGGGAGCTGTTTTTT
CASSLAGANTGELFF
>few|13|.|TRBJ2-1|TRBV29-1
TGCAGCGTTGGTCTAGCTACCTACAATGAGCAGTTCTTC
CSVGLATYNEQFF
>.|15|TRBD2|TRBJ2-1|TRBV7-9
TGTGCCAGCAGCTCAGGACTAGCGGAAGTGGGGGAGCAGTTCTTC
CASSSGLAEVGEQFF
>.|14|.|TRBJ1-1|TRBV6-5
TGTGCCAGCTCTCTAACTTCGGGGGGGACTGAAGCTTTCTTT
CASSLTSGGTEAFF
>many|14|TRBD1|TRBJ2-5|TRBV5-6
TGTGCCAGCAGCCCGGCAAGGGGGCGAGAGACCCAGTACTTC
CASSPARGRETQYF
>few|15|TRBD1|TRBJ1-2|TRBV2
TGTGCCAGCAGTGGCCAAAGGACAGGGGGCGATGGCTACACCTTC
CASSGQRTGGDGYTF
>.|16|.|TRBJ2-6|TRBV5-1
TGCGCCAGCAGCTTGGACAGGCGCTCTGGGGCCAACGTCCTGACTTTC
CASSLDRRSGANVLTF
>few|17|TRBD1|TRBJ2-5|TRBV6-6
TGTGCCAGCAGTTCCCGCTTGACAGGGGTTGGGCCAGAGACCCAGTACTTC
CASSSRLTGVGPETQYF
>.|10|.|TRBJ1-1|TRBV20-1
TGCAGTGCCATGAACACTGAAGCTTTCTTT
CSAMNTEAFF
>few|14|TRBD1|TRBJ2-7|TRBV6-5
TGTGCCAGCAGTGACGACAGGGGGTCCTACGAGCAGTACTTC
CASSDDRGSYEQYF
>many|16|TRBD2|TRBJ2-3|TRBV4-3
TGCGCCAGCAGCCAAGTAGCGGGAGCCGGCACAGATACGCAGTATTTT
CASSQVAGAGTDTQYF
>.|15|TRBD2|TRBJ2-1|TRBV20-1
TGCAGTGCTAGAGACCCTAGCGGGAGTCGGAATGAGCAGTTCTTC
CSARDPSGSRNEQFF
>few|14|.|TRBJ2-7|TRBV14
TGTGCCAGCAGCCAAGATCTCCCGCCCGGCGAGCAGTACTTC
CASSQDLPPGEQYF
>.|15|TRBD2|TRBJ2-5|TRBV20-1
TGCAGTGCTAGGGGAGAGCGGGAGGGCCAGGAGACCCAGTACTTC
CSARGEREGQETQYF
>few|15|TRBD2|TRBJ2-7|TRBV28
TGTGCCAGCAGTCCGGGACGAGCGGGAGGCTACGAGCAGTACTTC
CASSPGRAGGYEQYF
>few|15|TRBD1|TRBJ2-3|TRBV12-3/TRBV12-4
TGTGCCAGCAGGACAGGGGACCTGTTCACAGATACGCAGTATTTT
CASRTGDLFTDTQYF
>few|16|.|TRBJ1-4|TRBV18
TGTGCCAGCTCCCTAAGCGCAGGGAAACCTAATGAAAAACTGTTTTTT
CASSLSAGKPNEKLFF
>few|13|.|TRBJ2-7|TRBV29-1
TGCAGCGTTGCAGAGACAGCCTGGGGGGAGCAGTACTTC
CSVAETAWGEQYF
>.|12|.|TRBJ2-1|TRBV29-1
TGCAGCGTTGTAAACAGCTACAATGAGCAGTTCTTC
CSVVNSYNEQFF
>few|14|.|TRBJ1-5|TRBV12-3/TRBV12-4
TGTGCCAGCAGTTTAGAAGGGCACAATCAGCCCCAGCATTTT
CASSLEGHNQPQHF
>once|15|.|TRBJ1-2|TRBV6-8
TGTGCCAGCAGACAACTTCAGGGGTGGTTCTTTGGCTACACCTTC
CASRQLQGWFFGYTF
>.|14|TRBD2|TRBJ2-3|TRBV3-1
TGTGCCAGCATGGGGAGCGGGAGACCAGATACGCAGTATTTT
CASMGSGRPDTQYF
>.|14|.|TRBJ2-7|TRBV28
TGTGCCAGCAGTTTCCGCCCGGCGGGAACCGAGCAGTACTTC
CASSFRPAGTEQYF
>.|14|.|TRBJ2-1|TRBV29-1
TGCAGCGTCCGAGGGCTAGGGAGTAGTAATGAGCAGTTCTTC
CSVRGLGSSNEQFF
>many|12|.|TRBJ2-5|TRBV29-1
TGCAGCGTTCGTCCAGAGGGAGAGACCCAGTACTTC
CSVRPEGETQYF
>few|13|.|TRBJ1-2|TRBV27
TGTGCCAGCAGCCCGGGGGAGGCTCGGGGCTACACCTTC
CASSPGEARGYTF
>.|12|.|TRBJ2-3|TRBV7-2
TGTGCCAGCAGCCCAGCTAGAGGTACGCAGTATTTT
CASSPARGTQYF
>.|18|.|TRBJ2-1|TRBV11-1
TGTGCCAGCAGCGCGATCCGGGGCCTCATCCGCTCCTACAATGAGCAGTTCTTC
CASSAIRGLIRSYNEQFF
>many|14|TRBD1|TRBJ2-7|TRBV6-5
TGTGCCAGCACCCGGACAGGGGGACCCTACGAGCAGTACTTC
CASTRTGGPYEQYF
>.|18|.|TRBJ2-7|TRBV5-1
TGCGCCAGCAGCCTGAGGGGAGGGACAGCTAAAAAAACCTACGAGCAGTACTTC
CASSLRGGTAKKTYEQYF
>.|12|.|TRBJ2-3|TRBV28
TGTGCCAGCATTAGTTCCACAGATACGCAGTATTTT
CASISSTDTQYF
>.|14|TRBD2|TRBJ2-7|TRBV7-2
TGTGCCAGCAGCCTTAGGACTAGCCCCTACGAGCAGTACTTC
CASSLRTSPYEQYF
>.|14|TRBD2|TRBJ2-7|TRBV3-1
TGTGCCAGCAGCCAACAGGGGACTAGCTATGAGCAGTACTTC
CASSQQGTSYEQYF
>few|18|.|TRBJ2-5|TRBV5-5
TGTGCCAGCAGCTTGATTCACTCTACCGGACGGGCGAAAGAGACCCAGTACTTC
CASSLIHSTGRAKETQYF